The 28 T cell receptor beta chains in this list originate from one sample, sequenced in a study of tumor and adjacent non-tumor tissue in lung cancer. Three rounds of nested PCR, following a modified ARM-PCR protocol, produced the TCRbeta library. One entry per CDR3 protein, called by TCRdb with MiXCR from the multiplex PCR reads. The sample holds about 80,000 distinct CDR3 sequences, around 77% seen once. RNA was extracted from bulk tissue without any cell sorting. The sample was lung tumor tissue. Receptors originate from a middle-aged woman with non-small cell lung cancer.

Notes on this clonotype: A single base separates this from a much larger clone, so it may be a read error. The chain joins TRBV7-9 to TRBJ2-3; 9 bases fit TRBD1. The CDR3 spans 16 residues. CDR1 is SEHNR, CDR2 FQNEAQ, per germline (reference sequence). The CDR3 reads CGSSVGQGYSTDTQYF. Written as DNA, the CDR3 is TGTGGCAGCAGCGTTGGACAGGGGTACTCCACAGATACGCAGTATTTT.

In its sample, this clonotype is medium-sized. The rearrangement joins TRBV11-2 to TRBJ2-7; 9 nucleotides line up with TRBD1. Germline V CDR1 and CDR2: SGHAT, FQNNGV. Trimming took 0 bases from V and 12 from J; bases not matched to a gene: 3. This CDR3 has 12 amino acids. CDR3 in DNA: TGTGCCAGCAGCTTAGAGGGGACAGGGCTGTACTTC. It yields the protein CASSLEGTGLYF.

There are a few counts of this clonotype. The germline gene is not matched at one end of the junction; a read error may be the cause. The chain joins TRBV29-1 to TRBJ2-1; possible D gene TRBD2, 6 bases. This CDR3 has 14 amino acids. Per germline, CDR1 SQVTM and CDR2 ANQGSEA. The CDR3 loop is CSVNSGVSYNEQLF. The CDR3 nucleotides are TGCAGCGTGAATAGCGGAGTCTCCTACAATGAGCAGCTCTTC.

A word on this clonotype: The limits of the CDR3 on the DNA are not certain, so only TCRdb's listed CDR3 is given. J is TRBJ1-1 and V is TRBV10-2; the D call TRBD1 from the table was never checked on the DNA. The CDR3 region is 15 residues in length, termini included. Germline V CDR1 and CDR2: WSHSY, SAAADI. The CDR3 protein is CASTDFRDMNTEVFF.

In the case of this clonotype: The junction and the germline gene differ at one end; a read error may be behind it. The chain combines TRBV27 with TRBJ2-5; D remains ambiguous. The germline CDR1 and CDR2 sequences are MNHEY and SMNVEV (reference sequence). The CDR3 is made up of 14 amino acids. CDR3 loop: CVSSRLESGETQYF. The CDR3 DNA follows: TGTGTCAGCAGCCGTTTAGAGAGTGGAGAGACCCAGTACTTC.

A word on this clonotype: At one end, the junction sequence differs from germline, possibly due to a read error. The chain links TRBV11-3 to TRBJ2-7, with 8 bases lining up with TRBD2. The CDR3 runs to 16 residues. Germline V gene lookup returns CDR1 SGHNT and CDR2 YENEEA. The CDR3 sequence: CASDSSLRGGTYEQYF. The CDR3 bases are TGTGCCAGCGACTCCTCTCTTCGGGGGGGGACCTATGAGCAGTACTTC.

This clonotype was recorded many times. The V and J genes are TRBV6-6 and TRBJ2-1, with D tentatively TRBD1 (5 bases). V lost 4 bases to trimming and J lost 4 bases, with 11 bases between them. This CDR3 has 14 amino acids. Germline V gives CDR1 MNHNY, CDR2 SVGAGI (reference sequence). In DNA, the CDR3 is TGTGCCAGCAGTTGGGGCGGAGCATACAATGAGCAGTTCTTC. Protein product: CASSWGGAYNEQFF.

About this clonotype itself: One end of the junction varies from germline; a read error may be responsible. The chain links TRBV5-4 to TRBJ2-1; D remains ambiguous. The V gene's germline CDR1 is SGHNT and CDR2 YYREEE (reference sequence). The CDR3 contains 15 residues. The CDR3 loop is CASSLEVAHYNEQLF. CDR3 DNA sequence: TGTGCCAGCAGCTTGGAAGTGGCGCATTACAATGAGCAGCTCTTC.

Notes on this clonotype: The germline gene is not matched at one end of the junction; a read error may be the cause. The V call is TRBV11-3, the J call TRBJ2-1; no clear D. CDR3 length: 16 residues. Germline V lookup: CDR1 SGHNT, CDR2 YENEEA. The CDR3 DNA reads TGTACCAGCATCTTAGGAATCCTACAGCTGAAGAATGAGCAGTTCTTC. It codes for CTSILGILQLKNEQFF.

This clonotype has just a few counts. An end of the junction does not agree with germline; a read error may underlie this. The V and J genes are TRBV11-2 and TRBJ2-7; TRBD2 matches at 8 bases. The CDR3 spans 16 residues. Germline V gives CDR1 SGHAT, CDR2 FQNNGV. The CDR3 coding sequence is TGTGCCAGCAGCTTAAAGGAAAGCGGGGGTTCCTACGAACAGTACTTC. Its translation is CASSLKESGGSYEQYF. Complete variable domain (other parts from reference TRBV11-2 and TRBJ2-7): EAGVAQSPRYKIIEKRQSVAFWCNPISGHATLYWYQQILGQGPKLLIQFQNNGVVDDSQLPKDRFSAERLKGVDSTLKIQPAKLEDSAVYLCASSLKESGGSYEQYFGPGTRLTVT.

Note on this clonotype: Sequence at one end of the junction differs from germline and may be a read error. The chain combines TRBV11-3 with TRBJ2-1, with TRBD1 matching over 7 bases. The length of the CDR3 is 15 residues. Germline CDR1 reads SGHNT; CDR2 reads YENEEA. As DNA, the CDR3 is TGTGCCAGTAGCTTTCGGCGACAGGGTAGCAATGAGCACTTCTTC. Its translation: CASSFRRQGSNEHFF.

By sample fraction, this clonotype is medium-sized. The V gene is TRBV11-2, the J gene TRBJ2-5; D might be TRBD2 (6 bases). The ends were cut back, 3 bases at V and 7 bases at J, with 18 bases in the middle. The CDR3 length is 15 residues. CDR1 is SGHAT, CDR2 FQNNGV, per germline. CDR3 in DNA: TGTGCCAGCAGCTTGGACCTAGCGAGTGGGGGGACCCAGTACTTC. Protein product: CASSLDLASGGTQYF.

This clonotype was seen only once. The chain carries TRBV5-1 and TRBJ2-5; D is possibly TRBD2 (5 bases). CDR3 length: 15 residues. V was trimmed by 0 bases and J by 2 bases, leaving 11 bases between them. The V gene's germline CDR1 is SGHRS and CDR2 YFSETQ. The CDR3 here is CASSLVGEPQETQYF. In DNA form, the CDR3 reads TGCGCCAGCAGCTTGGTCGGGGAACCTCAAGAGACCCAGTACTTC.

A note on this clonotype: Because it lacks the conserved phenylalanine or tryptophan at the end, this CDR3 is likely a read error. DNA of the CDR3: TGTGCCAGCAGCTTATTCGCCGGGATCCAAGAGATCCAGTACCAC. Its translation: CASSLFAGIQEIQYH. The chain joins TRBV11-2 to TRBJ2-5; tentatively, D is TRBD2 (5 bases). This CDR3 is built from 15 residues. The germline gives CDR1 SGHAT, CDR2 FQNNGV.

In regard to this clonotype: A much larger clone differs from this one at a single base, so this may be a read error. The rearrangement joins TRBV20-1 to TRBJ2-3, with D tentatively TRBD2 (5 bases). In germline, CDR1 is DFQATT, CDR2 SNEGSKA (reference sequence). This CDR3 has 12 residues. The CDR3 protein is CSGTEGIDTHYF. CDR3 nucleotides: TGCAGTGGGACCGAGGGAATAGATACGCATTATTTT.

The chain combines TRBV29-1 with TRBJ2-7; D is undetermined. The CDR3 contains 12 residues. Germline loops: CDR1 SQVTM, CDR2 ANQGSEA. The CDR3 spells CSAARISYKQYF. The CDR3 DNA sequence: TGCAGTGCGGCCCGGATCTCCTATAAGCAGTACTTC.

This clonotype was counted a single time. In this CDR3 the conserved last residue, phenylalanine or tryptophan, is missing, so a read error is likely. The chain has TRBV11-2 and TRBJ2-3; D may be TRBD2 (6 bases). The CDR3 is made up of 16 amino acids. Germline lookup yields CDR1 SGHAT and CDR2 FQNNGV. Here the CDR3 reads CVSSLASSASTDMQYY. CDR3 bases: TGTGTCAGCAGCTTAGCGTCTAGCGCTAGCACAGATATGCAGTATTAT.

A note on this clonotype: The final CDR3 position lacks the conserved phenylalanine or tryptophan, pointing to a likely read error. This chain joins TRBV6-5 and TRBJ2-5, with TRBD2 matching over 10 bases. The CDR3 has 13 residues. Germline V gene sequence: CDR1 MNHEY, CDR2 SVGAGI. CDR3 in amino acids: CASRGTSVETQYS. CDR3 coding DNA: TGTGCTAGCAGAGGGACTAGCGTCGAGACCCAGTACTCC.

As regards this clonotype: Given the absence of the conserved phenylalanine or tryptophan at the CDR3 end, a read error is likely. Because the CDR3's place on the DNA is in doubt, the DNA is left out and the CDR3 is given as listed by TCRdb. The V and J genes are TRBV11-2 and TRBJ2-7; the table's D call, TRBD2, has no DNA check behind it. The germline V gene encodes CDR1 SGHAT and CDR2 FQNNGV. The CDR3 is made up of 15 amino acids, end residues included. This CDR3 is CASSFTEGGSYEQYL.

Points on this clonotype: This clone may be a read error of a much larger clone one base away. This rearrangement joins TRBV30 to TRBJ2-7; TRBD1 matches 10 bases. Germline V gives CDR1 GTSNPN, CDR2 SVGIG (reference sequence). This CDR3 region has 15 residues. CDR3 bases: TGTGTCTGGGATAACCCGGGGGACAGGGGACACGAGCAGTACTTC. This gives the protein CVWDNPGDRGHEQYF.

On this clonotype itself: Germline is not matched at one junction end, which may reflect a read error. The chain recombines TRBV12-3 or TRBV12-4 with TRBJ1-5; D is uncertain. CDR3 length: 14 residues. CDR3 DNA sequence: TGTGCCAGCAGTTTCCTAGGCCTCAACCGGCCCCAACATTTT. This sequence encodes CASSFLGLNRPQHF.

The J gene is TRBJ2-1, the V gene TRBV29-1, with 7 bases lining up with TRBD2. With V trimmed by 8 bases and J by 5 bases, 18 bases remained unmatched. This CDR3 is built from 16 residues. Germline lookup yields CDR1 SQVTM and CDR2 ANQGSEA. DNA for the CDR3: TGCAGCATGGTAAGCGGGATTAGCGCTCTGCACAATGAGCAGTTCTTC. Its translation is CSMVSGISALHNEQFF.

As regards this clonotype: One junction end does not reproduce the germline sequence, and a read error may be involved. The rearrangement uses TRBV7-8 and TRBJ2-1; 8 nucleotides line up with TRBD1. There are 13 residues in the CDR3. CDR1 and CDR2 from the germline V gene are SGHVS and FQNEAQ. The CDR3 spells CVSSRSGGNELFF. The CDR3 bases are TGTGTCAGCAGCCGCTCAGGGGGCAATGAGCTGTTCTTC.

A single count supports this clonotype. Mismatch with germline at one junction end may stem from a read error. This chain joins TRBV11-2 and TRBJ2-3, with D possibly being TRBD1 (5 bases). CDR1 and CDR2 from the germline V gene are SGHAT and FQNNGV. The CDR3 runs 14 residues. The CDR3 here is CASSRTGTDNTRYF. The CDR3 DNA reads as TGTGCCAGCAGTCGCACGGGCACGGACAATACGCGGTATTTT.

Of note for this clonotype: The junction shows a germline mismatch at one end, possibly a read error. This chain connects TRBV11-2 to TRBJ1-1; no clear D gene. The CDR3 is made up of 16 amino acids. The germline V gene encodes CDR1 SGHAT and CDR2 FQNNGV. In nucleotides, the CDR3 is TGTACCAGCAGCCATACAAAGTCTTGGGGGAACACTGAAGCTTTCTTT. Protein product: CTSSHTKSWGNTEAFF.

This clonotype was seen only once. The CDR3 does not close with the conserved phenylalanine or tryptophan, likely indicating a read error. This chain links TRBV20-1 with TRBJ2-5, with TRBD2 matching 13 bases. CDR1 is DFQATT and CDR2 is SNEGSKA in the germline V gene (reference sequence). This CDR3 contains 15 residues. Here the CDR3 reads CRAVVRTSGSKTQYL. For the CDR3, the DNA is TGCAGGGCCGTTGTCAGGACTAGCGGGAGCAAGACCCAGTACTTA.

The V and J genes are TRBV12-3 or TRBV12-4 and TRBJ2-7; D is perhaps TRBD1 (6 bases). V was pared by 7 bases and J by 1 base, with 11 bases between. This CDR3 is built from 13 residues. CDR3 nucleotide sequence: TGTGCCAGCAATACTAGGGGGTCCTACGAGCAGTACTTC. It translates to CASNTRGSYEQYF.

The chain has TRBV11-2 and TRBJ2-1, with 7 bases fitting TRBD2. V dropped 7 bases and J dropped 10; count of bases not matched to a gene: 25. Germline assignment: CDR1 SGHAT and CDR2 FQNNGV. The CDR3 sequence is 18 residues long. As DNA, the CDR3 is TGTGCCAGCACTTCGCGCATCGTAACTAGCGAGGGACTAAGGGAGCAGTTCTTC. Its translation: CASTSRIVTSEGLREQFF.